This TCR beta chain was profiled in a study of cytomegalovirus exposure and HLA in healthy donors (dated by TCRdb to about 2017). Broadly, across the study: According to an earlier analysis of 587 of the donors, some 170 million T cells yielded 117 million unique TCR beta sequences and about 300 Gb of sequence data. Approximately 310 gigabases of sequencing data and around 80 million unique TCR sequences made up an early release that covered approximately 650 HLA-typed donors. Of the 398 genotyped donors, 65% to 90% fell in the genetic ancestry cluster associated with self-reported Caucasian donors. The study was designed to test whether signatures of past pathogen exposure could be identified by cataloging public T cell receptors. The T cell repertoires of 666 subjects were profiled by immunosequencing and related to cytomegalovirus serostatus. Along with the roughly 700-subject first cohort, a separate validation cohort of over a hundred different subjects was used. To predict cytomegalovirus infection status, the study combined high-throughput TCR immunosequencing, statistical association of individual TCRs with disease status, and machine learning. A later analysis re-examined previously published TCR beta repertoires from several hundred donors and added high-resolution HLA genotyping to investigate patterns of TCR occurrence. In the later analysis, no new phenotypic data were used to find candidate immune exposures; instead, reliance was placed on TCR beta sequences and their occurrence across donors. An earlier analysis of about 620 of the donors applied high-throughput TCR beta sequencing to assess whether each TCR beta V gene segment acted as functional or pseudogenic. Donor age, sex, ethnicity and CMV serostatus were compiled alongside the repertoire data. A later genetic analysis took genome-wide SNP genotypes for about three fifths of the 666 donors and used that subset as a discovery cohort. Every repertoire in the discovery cohort had been generated on one and the same sequencing platform. HLA typing included class I and class II loci at four-digit resolution. The number of donors typed differed by locus, with roughly 620-640 for A, B, C, DRB1 and DQB1, roughly 550 for DQA1, 600 to 610 for DPA1, and over 400 for DPB1. About 5 DR-DQ haplotypes were handled as single units for association and clustering, since linkage in the cohort was strong. Across roughly 420 genotyped donors of the cohort, an average of about 240,000 unique TCR beta nucleotide sequences per donor were sequenced, and roughly 20% of those sequences were non-productive. Overall results and qualifications from the work: In this cohort, only TCR beta chains were sequenced, and detectable features were limited by the absence of alpha or paired-chain data. In a later genetic analysis, a missense DCLRE1C variant was associated with V-gene and J-gene trimming of TCR beta chains, and the association was replicated in an independent cohort. It was suggested by the authors that the approach could potentially be generalized to other disease states and immunological phenotypes. In a later analysis, HLA-associated TCR beta chains showed more clonal expansion and lower generation probabilities than non-associated chains that were equally common. A cluster of highly shared sequence variants was judged likely to be a technical artifact of the sequencing pipeline. When HLA alleles, especially DR and DQ, strongly co-occurred, TCR associations were difficult to assign to individual alleles. Presence/absence analyses assumed roughly uniform sequencing depth across donors, an assumption that may not hold. The study listed approximately 150 TCR beta chains as associated with cytomegalovirus. Compared with the roughly 670-donor mean, donors in an Asian-associated ancestry cluster had fewer N-insertions in productive TCRs, according to a later genetic analysis. Because counts were too low, roughly 16 rarely observed V segments, including chromosome 9 orphons, were excluded from the earlier analysis of about 500 of the donors. A few of the identified cytomegalovirus-associated TCR beta chains were confirmed in vitro to be specific for cytomegalovirus antigens. Immune exposure information for the cohort was limited to CMV serostatus. In both the original and validation cohorts, the classifier was reported to diagnose cytomegalovirus status with high specificity and sensitivity. Across donors, most TCR sequences were observed very rarely, whereas some public TCRs were present in many individuals. In a later analysis, about 16,000 TCR beta sequences were associated with specific HLA alleles at a false discovery rate of 0.05. An earlier analysis of approximately 500 of the donors showed that most TCR beta V segments appeared in productive rearrangements either about 90% or about 30% of the time, which broadly matched IMGT annotations. Most CMV-associated TCR beta chains appeared to be HLA-restricted in a later analysis, and the HLA associations seemed to be driven largely by CMV exposure. According to a later analysis, parvovirus B19, influenza, CMV and Epstein-Barr virus appeared linked to several top co-occurrence clusters. In a later analysis, the rate of TCR association differed among HLA loci, with DRB1 alleles having the most associated TCRs and HLA-C alleles having the fewest. Because HLA typing was missing for some donors at each locus, association tests included only the typed subset. Some IMGT-functional V segments, including TRBV6-2 and TRBV6-3, could not be told apart with the 87-base-pair reads, so those segments were excluded. Linkage disequilibrium might explain the correlated functional status among segregating V segments, but an unknown experimental factor could not be excluded. A further reported finding was that TCR beta sequences accurately predicted the HLA-A and HLA-B alleles for most subjects in the first cohort.

About this clone itself: Its specific antigen is unknown.

Library creation used the immunoSEQ multiplex PCR assay. For the multiplex PCR, a mixture combining 60 forward primers for TCR Vbeta segments and 13 reverse primers for TCR Jbeta segments was used. The CDR3 region of rearranged TCR beta genes was amplified from genomic DNA with a multiplex PCR assay. Amplified TCR beta libraries were sequenced as 87-base-pair reads on the Illumina HiSeq System. The authors processed their data as follows. A later analysis tallied tens of millions of unique TCR beta chains across the 666 repertoires, and some 10 million of those chains were shared by two or more donors. A nearest-neighbor algorithm error-corrected the raw reads and collapsed the reads into unique sequences, merging closely related sequences to remove PCR and sequencing errors. To assign V, D and J gene segments, CDR3 sequences were aligned to IMGT reference sequences. For a sequence to be retained, a match of at least six nucleotides was required to both a V gene segment and a J gene segment. A rearrangement counted as productive if the CDR3 had no stop codons and remained in frame with V and J, and every other rearrangement counted as non-productive. Following IMGT convention, CDR3 was defined as the stretch from the second conserved V-encoded cysteine up to the conserved J-encoded phenylalanine. The earlier analysis of around 640 of the donors excluded sequences that lacked an unambiguous match to a single V gene segment. An earlier analysis of a few hundred of the donors called V segments functional above 56.7% productive rearrangements and segregating when the between-donor standard deviation exceeded 5%. A statistical classification framework was built to diagnose cytomegalovirus status from the catalog of TCR beta chain sequences. In a later analysis, V and J genes were assigned by comparing TCR nucleotide sequences against IMGT/GENE-DB human TR gene sequences. The TCRdist pipeline was used in a later analysis to assign CDR3 sequences and most-parsimonious VDJ recombination scenarios. A later analysis defined each TCR beta chain by its CDR3 amino acid sequence plus V-gene family, and excluded reads lacking a unique V-gene family. To address suspected cross-contamination and a sequencing artifact, a later analysis removed several hundred highly shared, low-generation-probability nucleotide sequences. In a later analysis, a clonal expansion index was calculated for each public chain from normalized within-repertoire ranks of inferred template counts. In a later analysis, generation probabilities were computed with a VDJ recombination model fitted to out-of-frame rearrangements, and the resulting probabilities were checked against IGoR. In a later analysis, TCR-TCR, TCR-HLA and TCR-CMV co-occurrence was scored with hypergeometric tests, and a repertoire-size bias correction was applied to TCR pairs. False discovery rates were estimated in a later analysis by permuting HLA or CMV assignments 20 times. In a later analysis, co-occurring TCRs were grouped using DBSCAN, and TCRdist sequence similarity was added for clustering within HLA-allele-positive subsets. Repertoires with fewer than 30,000 or more than 120,000 public chains, plus five repertoires with anomalous nucleotide sharing, were excluded from co-occurrence clustering. TCRdb stores this immuneACCESS table with in-frame sequences only. Part of the clones is absent; in the studies checked, under half of the shortfall reflects unresolved V genes, and no reason is known for the rest. V, J and clone size are those of that table, while D and trimming were read from the DNA. Per the sample table, the count is some 76,000 clones. The top ten clonotypes cover under 0.9% of the sample.

The cohort consisted of 600 to 700 healthy bone marrow donors. Cohort members were all nominally healthy when sampled, although unrecorded immune exposures were likely present. The donor tested CMV seronegative, placing the donor among the approximately 360 seronegative members of the cohort. A peripheral blood sample was provided by each donor, and peripheral blood mononuclear cells were used for TCR beta sequencing. Genomic DNA extraction from the blood cell samples was performed with the Qiagen DNeasy Blood Extraction Kit. CDR1 and CDR2 are drawn from the germline V gene: SQVTM, ANQGSEA. The trim is 0 bases for V and 1 base for J, with a gap of 13 bases between the germline ends. The CDR3 measures 15 amino acids from cysteine to phenylalanine. The sequence is cut down to CDR3 DNA, 45 bases in frame from base 1.

The clonotype comes from a boy aged 10-17 years in good health and CMV-seronegative. The chain employs TRBV29-1 and TRBJ2-7; the D gene lacks a confident call. The sample taken for sequencing was PBMCs. The CDR3 region: CSVEEGHPYSYEQYF. The nucleotide sequence is given as TGCAGCGTTGAAGAGGGCCACCCCTATTCCTACGAGCAGTACTTC.